These 2 T cell receptor beta chains came from one sample sequenced in a study of response to subunit inactivated influenza vaccine. TCRdb analysed the RT-PCR reads with MiXCR anew, one entry per CDR3 protein. This table holds roughly 670,000 distinct CDR3 sequences, around 15% found once. The sample in question was PBMCs from blood, obtained about 14 days before vaccination. These receptors all stem from a man aged 50-60 years who received an inactivated influenza vaccine.

This clonotype was counted between two and nine times. V and J are TRBV20-1 and TRBJ1-2, with a tentative D call TRBD1 (5 bases). CDR1 is DFQATT and CDR2 is SNEGSKA in the germline V gene (reference sequence). The V gene lost 8 bases and the J gene lost 3 bases, with 16 bases spanning the gap. The CDR3 is made up of 13 amino acids. The CDR3 region has the DNA TGCAGTCCCCCCCCAGGGCTTGACTATGGCTACACCTTC. It encodes CSPPPGLDYGYTF.

The rearrangement links TRBV20-1 to TRBJ2-5; D not certain. This CDR3 contains 14 residues. CDR1 and CDR2 from the germline V gene are DFQATT and SNEGSKA (reference sequence). V lost 0 bases, J lost 2 bases, and 10 bases lay in between. This CDR3 is CSARDSLMQETQYF. CDR3 in DNA: TGCAGTGCTAGAGATAGTCTGATGCAAGAGACCCAGTACTTC.